The following is a T cell receptor beta chain sequence with its context. The sample originates from a study of T cell clonotyping in hematopoietic cell transplantation. CDR3 length: 14 residues. The germline V gene has CDR1 MNHEY and CDR2 SVGAGI. The junction had 4 bases not matched to a gene; V was cut back by 6 bases and J by 3 bases. Sequenced by immunoSEQ multiplex PCR; TCRdb stores in-frame clones only, minus some. This sample has approximately 75,000 clones, with roughly 93% found just once. This clonotype was obtained from a man aged 45-60 years in good health. Some clones in this sample may be carry-over from other donors' samples. The chain uses TRBV6-5 and TRBJ2-7; 11 bases line up with TRBD1. The sequenced sample consisted of peripheral blood mononuclear cells. As DNA, the CDR3 is TGTGCCAGCAGGATGGGACAGGGGGTCTACGAGCAGTACTTC. It yields the protein CASRMGQGVYEQYF.